This entry features one TCR beta chain sequence. Its antigen remains unidentified. Assay: immunoSEQ multiplex PCR; the TCRdb copy retains only in-frame clones and omits some. The profile covers tens of thousands of clones, with approximately 88% appearing a single time and 17% taken by the ten largest. This specimen belongs to a study of T cells in localized non-small cell lung cancer. Trimming cost V 0 bases and J 7 bases; bases outside gene matches: 5. This CDR3 spans 14 amino acids. Per the germline V gene, CDR1 is SGHDT and CDR2 is YYEEEE. Whole-study findings and limits: Turning up in adjacent lung were a median around 58 of the top 100 tumor clones.

The TCR sequence derives from a man between 40 and 70 years old with stage III lung adenocarcinoma. V and J are TRBV5-6 and TRBJ1-2; 8 bases map to TRBD1. The material sequenced was peripheral blood mononuclear cells, taken before any cancer treatment. The CDR3 coding sequence is TGTGCCAGCAGCTTGGGGACAGGGAGACGTGGCTACACCTTC. This gives the protein CASSLGTGRRGYTF. The full variable domain, with the rest looked up from reference TRBV5-6 and TRBJ1-2, is DAGVTQSPTHLIKTRGQQVTLRCSPKSGHDTVSWYQQALGQGPQFIFQYYEEEERQRGNFPDRFSGHQFPNYSSELNVNALLLGDSALYLCASSLGTGRRGYTFGSGTRLTVV.